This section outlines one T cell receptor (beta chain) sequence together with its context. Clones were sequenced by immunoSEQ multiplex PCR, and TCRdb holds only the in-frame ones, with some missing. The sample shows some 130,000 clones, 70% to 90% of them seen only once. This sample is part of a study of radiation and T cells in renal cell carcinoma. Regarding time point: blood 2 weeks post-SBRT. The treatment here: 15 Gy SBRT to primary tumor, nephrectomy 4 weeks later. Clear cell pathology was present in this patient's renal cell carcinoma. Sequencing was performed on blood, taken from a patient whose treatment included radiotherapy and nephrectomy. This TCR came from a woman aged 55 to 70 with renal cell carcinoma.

The CDR3 loop reads CASSLDGSPGTGELFF. For the CDR3, the DNA is TGTGCCAGCAGCTTAGATGGCTCCCCGGGAACCGGGGAGCTGTTTTTT. The V call is TRBV7-2, the J call TRBJ2-2; a possible D gene is TRBD2 (5 bases). Germline lookup yields CDR1 SGHTA and CDR2 FQGNSA. CDR3 length: 16 amino acids. With 1 base removed from V and 5 bases from J, the gap between germline ends came to 14 bases.